These T cell receptor beta chains were read from a single sample in a study of OX40 agonist ivuxolimab in advanced cancers. The repertoire was sequenced with immunoSEQ multiplex PCR; TCRdb's copy has only in-frame clones and lacks some. The sample consists of about 16,000 clones, about 86% of them appearing once. The sequencing here drew on CD4+ or CD8+ T cells sorted from blood, taken in a trial of the OX40 agonist ivuxolimab. The receptors were gathered from an adult with an advanced solid tumor such as melanoma, head and neck, liver or kidney cancer. CDR3s include the opening cysteine and the closing phenylalanine or tryptophan. A D gene is named only where the DNA matches it firmly. Some rows mark clone size as missing; the rest say once, few, many or name a class of expanded clone.

CDR3 length	J gene	clone size	D gene	V gene	CDR3 protein	CDR3 DNA
14	TRBJ2-7	-	-	TRBV5-1	CASSLIAPTYEQYF	TGCGCCAGCAGCTTGATCGCTCCAACCTACGAGCAGTACTTC
20	TRBJ2-1	-	TRBD2	TRBV7-3	CASSLSGLAGAVSSYNEQFF	TGTGCCAGCAGCTTATCCGGACTAGCGGGGGCGGTTAGCTCCTACAATGAGCAGTTCTTC
15	TRBJ2-1	-	TRBD2	TRBV5-1	CASSRGTSGNNEQFF	TGCGCCAGCAGCCGCGGGACTAGCGGGAACAATGAGCAGTTCTTC
17	TRBJ2-1	few	-	TRBV11-2	CASSMTWGPTSYNEQFF	TGTGCCAGCAGCATGACCTGGGGACCAACGTCCTACAATGAGCAGTTCTTC
13	TRBJ1-1	-	-	TRBV6-4	CASSQTRGTEAFF	TGTGCCAGCAGTCAGACGAGGGGCACTGAAGCTTTCTTT
17	TRBJ2-5	-	-	TRBV4-2	CASSQGPPLGGQETQYF	TGTGCCAGCAGCCAAGGACCACCCCTAGGTGGCCAAGAGACCCAGTACTTC
14	TRBJ2-4	-	TRBD2	TRBV7-9	CASSSTSGSNIQYF	TGTGCCAGCAGCTCAACTAGCGGATCAAACATTCAGTACTTC
17	TRBJ1-2	few	TRBD1	TRBV30	CAWSAPTGKVYRYGYTF	TGTGCCTGGAGTGCCCCGACAGGGAAAGTCTATCGCTATGGCTACACCTTC
14	TRBJ1-5	-	-	TRBV19	CASSTAGTGQPQHF	TGTGCCAGTAGTACCGCAGGGACGGGTCAGCCCCAGCATTTT
15	TRBJ2-7	once	TRBD1	TRBV7-2	CASSPTGTGTYEQYF	TGTGCCAGCAGCCCCACCGGGACAGGGACCTACGAGCAGTACTTC
16	TRBJ1-1	-	-	TRBV11-2	CASSFSTGDLNTEAFF	TGTGCCAGCAGCTTTAGCACAGGAGATTTGAACACTGAAGCTTTCTTT
15	TRBJ1-2	-	-	TRBV13	CASSLRTLSNYGYTF	TGTGCCAGCAGCTTGAGGACTCTAAGTAACTATGGCTACACCTTC
13	TRBJ1-6	-	-	TRBV19	CASSKDTDSPLHF	TGTGCCAGTAGTAAGGATACTGATTCACCCCTCCACTTT
17	TRBJ1-5	-	TRBD1	TRBV2	CASRRDRGPGRDQPQHF	TGTGCCAGCAGGCGGGACAGGGGCCCTGGTCGGGATCAGCCCCAGCATTTT
14	TRBJ1-2	once	-	TRBV5-1	CASRVGQSNYGYTF	TGCGCCAGCAGAGTGGGCCAATCTAACTATGGCTACACCTTC
14	TRBJ2-3	-	TRBD1	TRBV7-9	CASSLNTRGDTQYF	TGTGCCAGCAGTCTAAACACCAGGGGGGATACGCAGTATTTT
10	TRBJ2-6	once	-	TRBV10-3	CATGANVLTF	TGTGCCACTGGGGCCAACGTCCTGACTTTC
16	TRBJ1-2	-	TRBD1	TRBV7-2	CASSHAPRTGTYGYTF	TGTGCCAGCAGCCACGCGCCCAGGACAGGGACCTATGGCTACACCTTC
13	TRBJ2-7	-	TRBD2	TRBV6-1	CASSEPGRAEQYF	TGTGCCAGCAGCGAGCCGGGGAGGGCCGAGCAGTACTTC
14	TRBJ2-1	-	TRBD2	TRBV5-1	CASSFTGTSYEQFF	TGCGCCAGCAGCTTCACAGGGACTAGCTATGAGCAGTTCTTC
14	TRBJ2-7	-	-	TRBV27	CASAGGRSFYEQYF	TGTGCCAGCGCCGGTGGCAGGTCTTTCTACGAGCAGTACTTC
11	TRBJ1-2	-	-	TRBV28	CASISGYGYTF	TGTGCCAGCATATCAGGGTATGGCTACACCTTC
14	TRBJ2-7	-	-	TRBV4-2	CASSLDGTRGLKYF	TGTGCCAGCAGCCTAGACGGGACTCGAGGTTTGAAGTACTTC
11	TRBJ2-5	once	-	TRBV6-1	CASSGWETQYF	TGTGCCAGCAGTGGGTGGGAGACCCAGTACTTC
14	TRBJ2-1	-	-	TRBV10-3	CAISGREWRNEQFF	TGTGCCATCAGTGGCCGAGAATGGAGGAATGAGCAGTTCTTC
12	TRBJ1-2	once	-	TRBV29-1	CSVGEANYGYTF	TGCAGCGTTGGAGAAGCTAACTATGGCTACACCTTC
16	TRBJ1-5	-	-	TRBV6-4	CASSDLSGGSNQPQHF	TGTGCCAGCAGTGACCTTTCGGGGGGTAGCAATCAGCCCCAGCATTTT
19	TRBJ2-3	-	-	TRBV21-1	CASSKRLAGGPEGTDTQYF	TGTGCCAGCAGCAAACGGCTAGCGGGAGGGCCGGAGGGGACAGATACGCAGTATTTT
14	TRBJ1-4	-	TRBD1	TRBV5-1	CASKAGTGIEKLFF	TGCGCCAGCAAGGCTGGGACAGGAATTGAAAAACTGTTTTTT
16	TRBJ1-2	-	-	TRBV5-1	CASSLDGTQGNYGYTF	TGCGCCAGCAGCTTGGACGGGACGCAGGGTAACTATGGCTACACCTTC
14	TRBJ1-1	-	-	TRBV18	CASSLDGSAGYAFF	TGTGCCAGCTCACTCGACGGTTCGGCAGGGTATGCTTTCTTT
13	TRBJ2-1	-	-	TRBV29-1	CSVGQGVHNEQFF	TGCAGCGTTGGGCAGGGTGTACACAATGAGCAGTTCTTC
16	TRBJ2-1	once	TRBD2	TRBV2	CASYLGTSGSYNEQFF	TGTGCCAGCTATCTCGGGACTAGCGGCTCCTACAATGAGCAGTTCTTC
14	TRBJ1-3	-	-	TRBV6-1	CASTGTGSGNTIYF	TGTGCCAGCACTGGTACGGGGTCTGGAAACACCATATATTTT
13	TRBJ2-4	-	-	TRBV7-3	CASSQGVMDIQYF	TGTGCCAGCAGCCAAGGGGTTATGGACATTCAGTACTTC
12	TRBJ2-7	-	TRBD1	TRBV10-3	CAIRDRGMDQYF	TGTGCCATCCGGGACAGGGGAATGGATCAGTACTTC
15	TRBJ2-4	-	-	TRBV10-3	CATAKSGTDKNIQYF	TGTGCCACTGCAAAGTCCGGGACCGATAAAAACATTCAGTACTTC
13	TRBJ2-1	-	-	TRBV18	CASSGQVDNEQFF	TGTGCCAGCTCGGGGCAGGTAGACAATGAGCAGTTCTTC
17	TRBJ1-6	-	-	TRBV6-1	CASSDDSILSYNSPLHF	TGTGCCAGCAGTGATGACAGCATCCTCTCCTATAATTCACCCCTCCACTTT